This TCR beta chain was sequenced during a study of cytomegalovirus exposure and HLA in healthy donors. Notes on this clone: Antigen: not known.

Study outcomes and limitations: Productive rates of about 87% or about 30% were seen for most TCR beta V segments in an earlier analysis. It emerged from a later analysis that several of the most significant clusters appeared to be linked to common viral pathogens.

It was with 60 Vbeta and 13 Jbeta primers that the PCR ran. Generated by immunoSEQ multiplex PCR, the TCRdb table keeps only in-frame clones and is missing some. The table has around 100,000 clones, more than 70% seen once; the top ten hold 15% to 20%. The CDR3 is 16 amino acids. Germline V gives CDR1 SGDLS, CDR2 YYNGEE. V lost 0 bases, J lost 0 bases, and 12 bases lay in between. Donors in the study were healthy people who gave bone marrow. This TCR was sampled from a woman aged 55-75 years in good health and CMV-seropositive. V usage is TRBV9 and J usage is TRBJ2-5, with D possibly TRBD2 on 6 matching bases. Source material: PBMCs. CDR3 nucleotide sequence: TGTGCCAGCAGCGTAGGGACTACATCTAACCAAGAGACCCAGTACTTC. It encodes CASSVGTTSNQETQYF.